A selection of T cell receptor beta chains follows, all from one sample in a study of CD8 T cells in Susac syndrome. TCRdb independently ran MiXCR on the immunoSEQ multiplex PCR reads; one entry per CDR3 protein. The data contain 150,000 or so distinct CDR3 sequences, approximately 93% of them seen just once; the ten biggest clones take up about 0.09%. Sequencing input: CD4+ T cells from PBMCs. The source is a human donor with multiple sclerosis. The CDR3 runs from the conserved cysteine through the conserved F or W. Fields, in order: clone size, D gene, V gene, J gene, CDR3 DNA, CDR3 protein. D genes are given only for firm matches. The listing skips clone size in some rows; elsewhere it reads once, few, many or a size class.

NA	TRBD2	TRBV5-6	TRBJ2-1	TGTGCCAGCAGCTTGACTAGCGGGAACTCCTACAATGAGCAGTTCTTC	CASSLTSGNSYNEQFF
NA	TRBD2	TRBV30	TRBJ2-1	TGTGCCTGGAGTGTCGGATGGCTAGCGGGAGAGAAGTTCTTC	CAWSVGWLAGEKFF
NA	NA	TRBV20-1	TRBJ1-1	TGCAGTGCTAACAACCCCGCCTCCTCGGCTTTCCCTGAAGCTTTCTTT	CSANNPASSAFPEAFF
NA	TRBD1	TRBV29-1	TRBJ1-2	TGCAGCGTTGTCCAGGGGGGATCTGGCTACACCTTC	CSVVQGGSGYTF
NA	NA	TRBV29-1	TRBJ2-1	TGCAGCGTTTCTATAAACCTACAGGGTGGTGAGCAGTTCTTC	CSVSINLQGGEQFF
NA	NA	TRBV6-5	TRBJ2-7	TGTGCCAGCTCGTATCTGGGGGACTACGAGCAGTACTTC	CASSYLGDYEQYF
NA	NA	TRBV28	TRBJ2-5	TGTGCCAGCAGTTTTTTTATGGAGACCCAGTACTTC	CASSFFMETQYF
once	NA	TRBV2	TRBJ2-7	TGTGCCAGCAGTTGGACCCGGGGCGAGCAGTACTTC	CASSWTRGEQYF
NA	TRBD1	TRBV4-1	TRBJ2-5	TGCGCCAGCAGCCAAGTGGGCAGGGGGCTCGAGACCCAGTACTTC	CASSQVGRGLETQYF
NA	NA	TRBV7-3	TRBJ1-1	TGTGCCAGCAGCCTAAATAGGGTCGGGAACACTGAAGCTTTCTTT	CASSLNRVGNTEAFF
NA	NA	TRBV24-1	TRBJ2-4	TGTGCCACCAGTGATAGAGGAAACATTCAGTACTTC	CATSDRGNIQYF
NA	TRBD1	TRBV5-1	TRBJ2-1	TGCGCCAGCAGCAAGGACAGGGTCGATGAGCAGTTCTTC	CASSKDRVDEQFF
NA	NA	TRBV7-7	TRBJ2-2	TGTGCCAGCAGCCTCCAAGTAGGAGGGGGGGAGCTGTTTTTT	CASSLQVGGGELFF
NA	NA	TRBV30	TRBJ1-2	TGTGCCTGGAGTGCCTGGACTTATGGCTACACCTTC	CAWSAWTYGYTF
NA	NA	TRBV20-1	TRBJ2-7	TGCAGTGCTATGGACTACGAGCAGTACTTC	CSAMDYEQYF
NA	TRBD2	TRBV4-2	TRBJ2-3	TGTGCCAGCAGCGCAGTTACTAGCGGTAGCACAGATACGCAGTATTTT	CASSAVTSGSTDTQYF
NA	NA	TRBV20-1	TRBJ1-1	TGCAGTGCTAGATCGTACCGGGGCCAGAGCTACACTGAAGCTTTCTTT	CSARSYRGQSYTEAFF
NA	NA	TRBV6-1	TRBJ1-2	TGTGCCAGCAGTCGAAGGAGGGAGATTGGCTACACCTTC	CASSRRREIGYTF
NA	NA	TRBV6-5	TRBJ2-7	TGTGCCAGCAGTTACTCTGGACAAGACTACGAGCAGTACTTC	CASSYSGQDYEQYF
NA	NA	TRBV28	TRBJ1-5	TGTGCCAGCAGTCTTATGTCAGGTGAACCGTGGGCCCAGCATTTT	CASSLMSGEPWAQHF
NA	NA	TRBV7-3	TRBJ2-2	TGTGCCAGCAGCTTAAGTTCGCGGACTAATGACGGCGGGGAGCTGTTTTTT	CASSLSSRTNDGGELFF
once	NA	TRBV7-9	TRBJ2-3	TGTGCCAGCAGCTGGACGCGCCGGGGAGATACGCAGTATTTT	CASSWTRRGDTQYF
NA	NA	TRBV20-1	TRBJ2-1	TGCCGAGTTTGGGAGACTTCCTACAATGAGCAGTTCTTC	CRVWETSYNEQFF
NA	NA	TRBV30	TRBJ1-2	TGTGCCTGGAGTGTACTTCGCAGGACAGCCTCTAACTATGGCTACACCTTC	CAWSVLRRTASNYGYTF
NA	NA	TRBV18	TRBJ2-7	TGTGCCAGCTCACCATCAGAGGGGGGCTACGAGCAGTACTTC	CASSPSEGGYEQYF
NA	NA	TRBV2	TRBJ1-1	TGTGCCAGCTTATACAGGGACACTGAAGCTTTCTTT	CASLYRDTEAFF
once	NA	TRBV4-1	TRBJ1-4	TGCGCCAGCAGCCGCGCCGGTACTATAGAAAAACTGTTTTTT	CASSRAGTIEKLFF
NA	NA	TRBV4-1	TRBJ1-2	TGCGCCAGCAGCCAAGGAGAAAGCTATGGCTACACCTTC	CASSQGESYGYTF
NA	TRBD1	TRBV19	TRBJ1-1	TGTGCCAGTAGTAGGCAAAACAGGGGACTGGCTGAAGCTTTCTTT	CASSRQNRGLAEAFF
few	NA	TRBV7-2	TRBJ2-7	TGTGCCAGCAGCCCTCAGGAAGGCGAGCAGTACTTC	CASSPQEGEQYF
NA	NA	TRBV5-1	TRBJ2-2	TGCGCCAGCAGCTTGGCCTCTGGGGAGCTGTTTTTT	CASSLASGELFF
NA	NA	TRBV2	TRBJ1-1	TGTGCCAGCAGTGATCGGGGCTGGAACACTGAAGCTTTCTTT	CASSDRGWNTEAFF
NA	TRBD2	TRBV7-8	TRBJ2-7	TGTGCCAGCAGCCCACGCCCGCCCACTAGCGGGAGGGAGTACGAGCAGTACTTC	CASSPRPPTSGREYEQYF
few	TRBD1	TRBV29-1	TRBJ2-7	TGCAGCGTTGATACGGACAGGGGGTTAGGCGAGCAGTACTTC	CSVDTDRGLGEQYF
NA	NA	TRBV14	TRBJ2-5	TGTGCCAGCAGCCAAGGTAGCTGGGTATTGGAGACCCAGTACTTC	CASSQGSWVLETQYF
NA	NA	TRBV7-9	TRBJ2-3	TGTGCCAGCAGCTTGAGGGAATTGGATACGCAGTATTTT	CASSLRELDTQYF
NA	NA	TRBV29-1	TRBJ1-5	TGCAGCGTTTCCTACGGGTGGGATCAGCCCCAGCATTTT	CSVSYGWDQPQHF
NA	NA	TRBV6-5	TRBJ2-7	TGTGCCAGCAGTTCCCTTACAACCTACGAGCAGTACTTC	CASSSLTTYEQYF
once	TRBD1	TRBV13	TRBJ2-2	TGTGCCAGCACCTACAGGGGGCACATCACCGGGGAGCTGTTTTTT	CASTYRGHITGELFF
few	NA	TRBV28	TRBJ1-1	TGTGCCAGCAGTTCCGTGACTGAAGCTTTCTTT	CASSSVTEAFF
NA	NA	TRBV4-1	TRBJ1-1	TGCGCCAGCAGCCCATGGCAGATGAACACTGAAGCTTTCTTT	CASSPWQMNTEAFF
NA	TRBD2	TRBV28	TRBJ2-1	TGTGCCAGCAGTTTATCGGGACTAGCGGAGGGGAATGAGCAGTTCTTC	CASSLSGLAEGNEQFF